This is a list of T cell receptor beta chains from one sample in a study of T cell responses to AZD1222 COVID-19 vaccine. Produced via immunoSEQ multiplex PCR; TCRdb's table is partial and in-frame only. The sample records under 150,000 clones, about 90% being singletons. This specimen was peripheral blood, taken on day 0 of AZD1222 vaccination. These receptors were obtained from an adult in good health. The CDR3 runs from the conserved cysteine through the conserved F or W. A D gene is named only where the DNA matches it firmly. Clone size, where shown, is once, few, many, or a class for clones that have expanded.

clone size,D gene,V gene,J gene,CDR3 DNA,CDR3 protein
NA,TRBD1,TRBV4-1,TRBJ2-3,TGCGCCAGCAGCCAGCTAACCCCGGGACAGGGTTTTACAGATACGCAGTATTTT,CASSQLTPGQGFTDTQYF
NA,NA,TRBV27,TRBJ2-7,TGTGCCAGCAGTACAGGGTACAACTCCTACGAGCAGTACTTC,CASSTGYNSYEQYF
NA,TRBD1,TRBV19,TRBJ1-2,TGTGCCAGTACGACAGGGGGTAATCCTTCTGGCTACACCTTC,CASTTGGNPSGYTF
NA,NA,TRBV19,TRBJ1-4,TGTGCCAGTAGTATTGGGAGGGGGAAACTGTTTTTT,CASSIGRGKLFF
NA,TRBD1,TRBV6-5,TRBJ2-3,TGTGCCAGCAGAGGACAGGGGGCGACAGATACGCAGTATTTT,CASRGQGATDTQYF
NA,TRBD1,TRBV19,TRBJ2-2,TGTGCCAGTATTCCCCCAGGGGGCGCCGGGGAGCTGTTTTTT,CASIPPGGAGELFF
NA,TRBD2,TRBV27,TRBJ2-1,TGTGCCAGCAGCCTTTCTTTTAGCGGGCAGCAGTTCTTC,CASSLSFSGQQFF
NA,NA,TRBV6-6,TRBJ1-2,TGTGCCAGCAGTCGTGATAACTATGGCTACACCTTC,CASSRDNYGYTF
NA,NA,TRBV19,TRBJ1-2,TGTGCCAGTAGGGCAGCGGACGGATTAGATTACCTTAACTATGGCTACACCTTC,CASRAADGLDYLNYGYTF
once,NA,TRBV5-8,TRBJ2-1,TGTGCCAGCAGCTGGGAGCACGGGCGCTACTACAATGAGCAGTTCTTC,CASSWEHGRYYNEQFF
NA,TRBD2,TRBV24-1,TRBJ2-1,TGTGCCACCAGTGATGTTGGGACTAGCGGGAAAAACTTGAGGCAGTTCTTC,CATSDVGTSGKNLRQFF
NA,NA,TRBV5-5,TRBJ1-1,TGTGCCAGCAGCTTCGTCTGGGACACTGAAGCTTTCTTT,CASSFVWDTEAFF
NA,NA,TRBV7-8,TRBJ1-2,TGTGCCAGCAGCCCTGGTATCGGATACTATGGCTACACCTTC,CASSPGIGYYGYTF
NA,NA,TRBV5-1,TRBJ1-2,TGCGCCAGCAGCTTGGACCGGGGGGCGACTAGGGGCTACACCTTC,CASSLDRGATRGYTF
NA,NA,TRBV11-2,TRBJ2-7,TGTGCCAGCAGCTTAAGCCCCCTTTGGGAGCAGTACTTC,CASSLSPLWEQYF
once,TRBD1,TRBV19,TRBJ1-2,TGTGCCAGTAGGACTGGGACAGGGCTACTCGACTACACCTTC,CASRTGTGLLDYTF
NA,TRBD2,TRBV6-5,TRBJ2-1,TGTGCCAGCAGCCCGGGACTAGCCTACAATGAGCAGTTCTTC,CASSPGLAYNEQFF
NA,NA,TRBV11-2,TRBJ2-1,TGTGCCAGCAGCTTAGATGGAAGCTCCTACAATGAGCAGTTCTTC,CASSLDGSSYNEQFF
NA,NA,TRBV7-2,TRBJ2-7,TGTGCCAGCAGCTCCGTGGGGTTATCCACCTACGAGCAGTACTTC,CASSSVGLSTYEQYF
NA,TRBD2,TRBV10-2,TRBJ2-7,TGCGCCAGCAGCGCCTATAGCGGGAGCCCCTACGAGCAGTACTTC,CASSAYSGSPYEQYF
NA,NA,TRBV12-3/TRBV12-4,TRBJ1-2,TGTGCCAGCAGTTTAGCCTCCAGGAGATACTACACCTTC,CASSLASRRYYTF
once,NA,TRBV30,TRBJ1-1,TGTGCCTGGGTTTGGGCGGAGGGCACTGAAGCTTTCTTT,CAWVWAEGTEAFF
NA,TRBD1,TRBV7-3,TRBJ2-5,TGTGCCAGCAGCTTCGGGGACAGCCGGGTGGAGACCCAGTACTTC,CASSFGDSRVETQYF
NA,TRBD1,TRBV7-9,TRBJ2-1,TGTGCCAGCAGCCGGGACAGATACAATGAGCAGTTCTTC,CASSRDRYNEQFF
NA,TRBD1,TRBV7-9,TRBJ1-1,TGTGCCAGCAGCTTTACTTGGACAGGGGTCAATGAAGCTTTCTTT,CASSFTWTGVNEAFF
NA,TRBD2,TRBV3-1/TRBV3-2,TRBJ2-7,TGTGCCAGCAGGATTAGCGGGAGTTTGGGCTACGAGCAGTACTTC,CASRISGSLGYEQYF
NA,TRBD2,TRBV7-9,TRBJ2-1,TGTGCCAGCAGCTTAGGTCTAGCGGGACCGGGTGAGCAGTTCTTC,CASSLGLAGPGEQFF
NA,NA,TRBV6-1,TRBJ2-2,TGTGCCAGCAGTGAATTCGTCCGTAGCGGCTCGAACACCGGGGAGCTGTTTTTT,CASSEFVRSGSNTGELFF
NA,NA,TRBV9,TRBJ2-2,TGTGCCAGCAGCCCCAGGGGGGGTGACGGGGAGCTGTTTTTT,CASSPRGGDGELFF
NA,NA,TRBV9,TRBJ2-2,TGTGCCAGCAGCGTAGGAGGTGACACCGGGGAGCTGTTTTTT,CASSVGGDTGELFF
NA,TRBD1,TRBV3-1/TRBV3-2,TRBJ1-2,TGTGCCAGCAGCCGGGATCGGGACAGGGGGCGCGGCTACACCTTC,CASSRDRDRGRGYTF
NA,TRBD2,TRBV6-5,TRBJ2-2,TGTGCCAGCAGAGTAACTAGCGGGAGCACCGGGGAGCTGTTTTTT,CASRVTSGSTGELFF
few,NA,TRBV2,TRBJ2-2,TGTGCCGAGGGAGGGAACACCGGGGAGCTGTTTTTT,CAEGGNTGELFF
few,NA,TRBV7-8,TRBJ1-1,TGTGCCAGCAGCCCCCTAATTAACACTGAAGCTTTCTTT,CASSPLINTEAFF
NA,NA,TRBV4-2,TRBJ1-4,TGTGCCAGCAGCCTGGACCGTAATGAAAAACTGTTTTTT,CASSLDRNEKLFF